The 29 T cell receptor beta chains below come from one sample, sequenced in a study of Graves' ophthalmopathy and Graves' hyperthyroidism. RNA transcripts served as template for amplifying TCR beta CDR3 sequences. In the first round, RT-PCR was carried out with HTBI primers, and a multiplex PCR formed the second round. TCRdb reprocessed the multiplex PCR reads via MiXCR and lists one record per CDR3 protein. The sample lists 740,000 or so distinct CDR3 sequences, approximately 40% occurring once. The material sequenced was peripheral blood. These receptors originate from an adult man with Graves' ophthalmopathy.

The genes are TRBV20-1 and TRBJ2-7, with 7 bases matching TRBD1. Looked up from germline, CDR1 is DFQATT and CDR2 is SNEGSKA (reference sequence). V lost 3 bases and J lost 3; bases outside the gene matches: 11. The CDR3 covers 15 residues. The CDR3 DNA sequence: TGCAGTGCTAGCCCCGGGACAGTTACTAGCTACGAGCAGTACTTC. This encodes CSASPGTVTSYEQYF.

The table lists this clonotype with a few counts. The chain combines TRBV20-1 with TRBJ1-2, with no clear D. Trimming took 0 bases from V and 8 from J, leaving 13 bases between them. The CDR3 totals 13 residues. The germline V gene has CDR1 DFQATT and CDR2 SNEGSKA (reference sequence). The CDR3 reads CSARDKSAGGYTF. The CDR3, as DNA: TGCAGTGCTAGAGATAAGTCAGCGGGAGGCTACACCTTC.

Here the CDR3 reads CASSPMTTGDEQYF. The CDR3 region has the DNA TGTGCCAGCAGCCCCATGACGACAGGCGACGAGCAGTACTTC. The V call is TRBV11-1, the J call TRBJ2-7; D perhaps matches TRBD1 (6 bases). Germline V CDR1 and CDR2: SGHAT, FQDESV (reference sequence). V lost 5 bases and J 5 bases, leaving 16 bases between the germline ends. The CDR3 sequence is 14 residues long.

This clonotype was observed at least ten times. The rearrangement uses TRBV29-1 and TRBJ2-7; D gene ambiguous. In germline, CDR1 is SQVTM, CDR2 ANQGSEA. With 0 bases removed from V and 1 base from J, the gap between germline ends came to 10 bases. This CDR3 region has 14 residues. CDR3 loop: CSVEELGSSYEQYF. The CDR3 nucleotides read TGCAGCGTTGAAGAACTTGGCAGTTCCTACGAGCAGTACTTC.

At least ten counts were recorded for this clonotype. This chain joins TRBV2 and TRBJ2-7; D unclear. V was pared by 7 bases and J by 8 bases, with 15 bases between. The germline gives CDR1 SNHLY, CDR2 FYNNEI. CDR3 length equals 12 residues. In nucleotides, the CDR3 is TGTGCCAGCATCACAGACGGGCGGCAGCAGTACTTC. Translating gives CASITDGRQQYF. The full variable domain, in which reference TRBV2 and TRBJ2-7 provide the parts outside the CDR3, is EPEVTQTPSHQVTQMGQEVILRCVPISNHLYFYWYRQILGQKVEFLVSFYNNEISEKSEIFDDQFSVERPDGSNFTLKIRSTKLEDSAMYFCASITDGRQQYFGPGTRLTVT.

A word on this clonotype: A junction boundary mismatches the germline segment, possibly from a read error. CDR3 sequence (DNA): TGTGCCAGCAGCGGGCGGACGGGCTACACCGGGGAGCTGTACTTC. Translating gives CASSGRTGYTGELYF. V is TRBV2 and J is TRBJ2-7; TRBD2 might be the D (5 bases). The germline gives CDR1 SNHLY, CDR2 FYNNEI. CDR3 length: 15 residues.

The chain combines TRBV7-2 with TRBJ1-1; 10 positions match TRBD1. V was clipped by 5 bases and J by 5 bases; unmatched bases: 8. The germline V gene encodes CDR1 SGHTA and CDR2 FQGNSA. The CDR3 is 15 residues long. CDR3 in DNA: TGTGCCAGCAGCGATCGGGACAGGGGCCTTACTGAAGCTTTCTTT. It yields the protein CASSDRDRGLTEAFF.

This clonotype was observed at least ten times. The rearrangement links TRBV14 to TRBJ1-2; 7 positions agree with TRBD1. V shed 0 bases and J 2 bases; nucleotides not matched to a gene: 6. The CDR3 contains 16 residues. Germline values: CDR1 SGHDN, CDR2 FVKESK. As DNA, the CDR3 is TGTGCCAGCAGCCAAGAGCGGACAGGCATCAACTATGGCTACACCTTC. Translation: CASSQERTGINYGYTF.

This clonotype has at least ten counts. CDR3 amino acids: CSADEDRDEGYTF. The CDR3 region has the DNA TGCAGTGCTGACGAAGACAGGGATGAAGGCTACACCTTC. The V call is TRBV20-1, the J call TRBJ1-2, with 7 bases aligning to TRBD1. This CDR3 has 13 residues. The V gene's germline CDR1 is DFQATT and CDR2 SNEGSKA (reference sequence). Unmatched junction bases numbered 11, after V lost 5 bases and J lost 8 bases.

There are many counts of this clonotype. V and J are TRBV7-9 and TRBJ1-4; 9 nucleotides match TRBD1. V dropped 5 bases and J dropped 8; count of bases not matched to a gene: 12. Germline CDR1 SEHNR, CDR2 FQNEAQ (reference sequence). The CDR3 has 16 residues. CDR3 amino acids: CASSPKGTGLREKLFF. Here the CDR3 DNA reads TGTGCCAGCAGCCCAAAGGGGACAGGGCTGAGGGAAAAACTGTTTTTT. The variable domain in full, with the rest retrieved from reference TRBV7-9 and TRBJ1-4, is DTGVSQNPRHKITKRGQNVTFRCDPISEHNRLYWYRQTLGQGPEFLTYFQNEAQLEKSRLLSDRFSAERPKGSFSTLEIQRTEQGDSAMYLCASSPKGTGLREKLFFGSGTQLSVL.

With respect to this clonotype: The conserved closing phenylalanine or tryptophan is absent in this CDR3, likely reflecting a read error. The gene calls are TRBV11-2 and TRBJ2-2; D remains unclear. The CDR3 loop spans 12 amino acids. In germline, CDR1 is SGHAT, CDR2 FQNNGV. Trimming cost V 5 bases and J 7 bases, with 8 bases left between them. CDR3 sequence reads: CASSKYHGELFS. For the CDR3, the DNA is TGTGCCAGCAGCAAATACCACGGGGAGCTGTTTTCT.

The rearrangement uses TRBV7-6 and TRBJ2-7, with D hard to call. The CDR3 contains 14 residues. V was cut by 1 base and J by 7 bases, with 14 bases left in between. Germline lookup yields CDR1 SGHVS and CDR2 FNYEAQ. In DNA, the CDR3 is TGTGCCAGCAGCTTAGGTCCAACGCTGAGGGAGCAGTACTTC. Encoded protein: CASSLGPTLREQYF.

This chain uses TRBV7-2 with TRBJ2-7; D remains unclear. Trimming left V 6 bases short and J 7 bases short, with 19 bases between. The germline CDR1 and CDR2 sequences are SGHTA and FQGNSA. CDR3 length: 14 amino acids. CDR3: CASRPTGFHWEQYF. In nucleotides, the CDR3 is TGTGCCAGCAGACCGACCGGGTTTCATTGGGAGCAGTACTTC.

This clonotype was observed many times. The rearrangement uses TRBV19 and TRBJ1-5; D might be TRBD1 (5 bases). CDR1 and CDR2 from the germline V gene are LNHDA and SQIVND (reference sequence). V shed 10 bases and J shed 2 bases, with 12 bases lying between them. The CDR3 sequence is 13 residues long. Written as DNA, the CDR3 is TGTGCCACTAGGGGCCCTGGCAATCAGCCCCAGCATTTT. Amino acids: CATRGPGNQPQHF.

V usage is TRBV24-1 and J usage is TRBJ2-1, with D perhaps TRBD1 or TRBD2 (6 bases each). Germline lookup yields CDR1 KGHDR and CDR2 SFDVKD. This CDR3 contains 15 residues. V was cut by 5 bases and J by 8 bases, with 18 bases left in between. The CDR3, as DNA: TGTGCCACCAGTGGGAGGGGGACTGACTCGGATGAGCAGTTCTTC. It codes for CATSGRGTDSDEQFF.

This clonotype was detected many times. This rearrangement joins TRBV12-3 or TRBV12-4 to TRBJ1-1, with 7 bases matching TRBD1. V lost 6 bases to trimming and J lost 2 bases; unmatched junction nucleotides: 3. The CDR3 spans 13 residues. CDR3 sequence (DNA): TGTGCCAGCAGCGGGGACAGCAACACTGAAGCTTTCTTT. This translates into CASSGDSNTEAFF.

The chain is built from TRBV10-3 and TRBJ1-2; TRBD1 agrees at 8 bases. V lost 11 bases and J lost 6; bases outside the gene matches: 8. Germline CDR1 reads ENHRY; CDR2 reads SYGVKD. The CDR3 has 12 amino acids. CDR3 residues: CAVRTGPNGYTF. The DNA of the CDR3 is TGTGCCGTCCGGACAGGGCCCAATGGCTACACCTTC.

The chain joins TRBV7-2 to TRBJ2-7; 9 positions agree with TRBD1. The length of the CDR3 is 16 residues. V was clipped by 1 base and J by 5 bases; unmatched bases: 9. The germline CDR1 and CDR2 sequences are SGHTA and FQGNSA. DNA of the CDR3: TGTGCCAGCAGCTTAGGACGGACAGGGGTTGGAAACGAGCAGTACTTC. It is translated as CASSLGRTGVGNEQYF.

Concerning this clonotype: A much more abundant neighbour one base away suggests this may be a read error. The chain carries TRBV7-3 and TRBJ2-5; the D gene could be TRBD1 or TRBD2 (6 bases each). Near its end, the DNA agrees better with TRBJ2-7, so the J call may be wrong. Per germline, CDR1 SGHTA and CDR2 FQGTGA. CDR3 length equals 14 residues. Here the CDR3 reads CTSSLDGGGYEQYF. The CDR3 DNA reads TGTACCAGCAGCTTAGACGGGGGCGGTTACGAGCAGTACTTC.

The table lists this clonotype with many counts. The chain joins TRBV7-8 to TRBJ2-7; D may be TRBD1 or TRBD2 (5 bases each). The CDR3 is made up of 13 amino acids. CDR1 is SGHVS and CDR2 is FQNEAQ in the germline V gene. Deletions cut 5 bases from V and 2 bases from J, with 10 bases between. The CDR3: CASSQGPTYEQYF. The CDR3 bases are TGTGCCAGCAGCCAGGGACCCACCTACGAGCAGTACTTC.

This clonotype was seen only a few times. The chain carries TRBV10-3 and TRBJ2-2; TRBD2 matches at 9 bases. Germline CDR1 is ENHRY and CDR2 is SYGVKD. The CDR3 is 14 residues long. V shed 10 bases and J 4 bases; nucleotides not matched to a gene: 7. For the CDR3, the DNA is TGTGCCAGCATCAAGCGGGGGGCCACCGGGGAGCTGTTTTTT. Protein: CASIKRGATGELFF.

Many counts were recorded for this clonotype. The rearrangement joins TRBV20-1 to TRBJ1-1; D possibly corresponds to TRBD1 (6 bases). Germline V gene sequence: CDR1 DFQATT, CDR2 SNEGSKA (reference sequence). The CDR3 spans 13 residues. V lost 1 base and J lost 0, with 6 bases in between. The CDR3 here is CSARGTVNTEAFF. CDR3 DNA sequence: TGCAGTGCTAGAGGGACAGTGAACACTGAAGCTTTCTTT.

In its sample, this clonotype was seen a few times. This chain links TRBV11-2 with TRBJ1-2; 9 bases agree with TRBD1. Germline CDR1 reads SGHAT; CDR2 reads FQNNGV. The CDR3 consists of 15 residues. The V gene end was trimmed by 5 bases and the J gene end by 3 bases; junction bases not matched to a gene: 7. The CDR3 reads CASSAQGAFDYGYTF. For the CDR3, the DNA is TGTGCCAGCAGCGCACAGGGGGCGTTTGACTATGGCTACACCTTC.

This clonotype was counted many times. The chain carries TRBV29-1 and TRBJ2-3; D might be TRBD1 (7 bases). V lost 3 bases to trimming and J lost 7 bases, with 14 bases between them. The CDR3 runs 13 residues. Germline V CDR1 and CDR2: SQVTM, ANQGSEA. The chain's CDR3 is CSVEGAGGNTQYF. The DNA for the CDR3 is TGCAGCGTTGAGGGAGCAGGGGGGAATACGCAGTATTTT.

This chain uses TRBV20-1 with TRBJ2-7; D may correspond to TRBD1 or TRBD2 (5 bases each). CDR3 length: 16 residues. V lost 0 bases and J lost 1, with 16 bases in between. CDR1 and CDR2 (germline): DFQATT, SNEGSKA (reference sequence). CDR3 residues: CSARDTSGGRSYEQYF. CDR3 coding DNA: TGCAGTGCTAGAGATACCAGTGGGGGACGGTCCTACGAGCAGTACTTC.

This clonotype came up a few times. The rearrangement joins TRBV7-9 to TRBJ2-7, with no clear D. Germline CDR1 reads SEHNR; CDR2 reads FQNEAQ (reference sequence). V shed 1 base and J shed 9 bases, with 19 bases lying between them. CDR3 length equals 15 residues. CDR3 protein: CASSLGRVGLSGQYF. CDR3 DNA: TGTGCCAGCAGCTTAGGACGGGTGGGCCTCTCGGGGCAGTACTTC.

The sample holds many counts of this clonotype. The gene calls are TRBV7-8 and TRBJ1-2, with D uncertain. Germline CDR1 and CDR2: SGHVS and FQNEAQ. V dropped 0 bases and J dropped 2 bases, with 7 bases sitting between them. The CDR3 is made up of 14 amino acids. For the CDR3, the DNA is TGTGCCAGCAGCTTAGCGGGCAGGAACTATGGCTACACCTTC. It codes for CASSLAGRNYGYTF.

This clonotype was counted many times. The genes are TRBV2 and TRBJ1-2, with D uncertain. V lost 5 bases to trimming and J lost 3 bases, with 16 bases between them. This CDR3 contains 15 residues. Germline lookup yields CDR1 SNHLY and CDR2 FYNNEI. Here the CDR3 DNA reads TGTGCCAGCAGTCTCTCAGTACCGGACTACTATGGCTACACCTTC. Its protein is CASSLSVPDYYGYTF. The variable domain in full, completed from reference TRBV2 and TRBJ1-2, reads EPEVTQTPSHQVTQMGQEVILRCVPISNHLYFYWYRQILGQKVEFLVSFYNNEISEKSEIFDDQFSVERPDGSNFTLKIRSTKLEDSAMYFCASSLSVPDYYGYTFGSGTRLTVV.

This clonotype was detected a few times. The chain recombines TRBV7-2 with TRBJ1-4, with D perhaps TRBD1 (5 bases). The germline CDR1 and CDR2 sequences are SGHTA and FQGNSA. V lost 5 bases and J 10 bases, leaving 17 bases between the germline ends. CDR3 length equals 14 residues. The CDR3 sequence: CASSAGGPVGKLFF. CDR3 DNA sequence: TGTGCCAGCAGCGCCGGGGGTCCCGTAGGAAAACTGTTTTTT.